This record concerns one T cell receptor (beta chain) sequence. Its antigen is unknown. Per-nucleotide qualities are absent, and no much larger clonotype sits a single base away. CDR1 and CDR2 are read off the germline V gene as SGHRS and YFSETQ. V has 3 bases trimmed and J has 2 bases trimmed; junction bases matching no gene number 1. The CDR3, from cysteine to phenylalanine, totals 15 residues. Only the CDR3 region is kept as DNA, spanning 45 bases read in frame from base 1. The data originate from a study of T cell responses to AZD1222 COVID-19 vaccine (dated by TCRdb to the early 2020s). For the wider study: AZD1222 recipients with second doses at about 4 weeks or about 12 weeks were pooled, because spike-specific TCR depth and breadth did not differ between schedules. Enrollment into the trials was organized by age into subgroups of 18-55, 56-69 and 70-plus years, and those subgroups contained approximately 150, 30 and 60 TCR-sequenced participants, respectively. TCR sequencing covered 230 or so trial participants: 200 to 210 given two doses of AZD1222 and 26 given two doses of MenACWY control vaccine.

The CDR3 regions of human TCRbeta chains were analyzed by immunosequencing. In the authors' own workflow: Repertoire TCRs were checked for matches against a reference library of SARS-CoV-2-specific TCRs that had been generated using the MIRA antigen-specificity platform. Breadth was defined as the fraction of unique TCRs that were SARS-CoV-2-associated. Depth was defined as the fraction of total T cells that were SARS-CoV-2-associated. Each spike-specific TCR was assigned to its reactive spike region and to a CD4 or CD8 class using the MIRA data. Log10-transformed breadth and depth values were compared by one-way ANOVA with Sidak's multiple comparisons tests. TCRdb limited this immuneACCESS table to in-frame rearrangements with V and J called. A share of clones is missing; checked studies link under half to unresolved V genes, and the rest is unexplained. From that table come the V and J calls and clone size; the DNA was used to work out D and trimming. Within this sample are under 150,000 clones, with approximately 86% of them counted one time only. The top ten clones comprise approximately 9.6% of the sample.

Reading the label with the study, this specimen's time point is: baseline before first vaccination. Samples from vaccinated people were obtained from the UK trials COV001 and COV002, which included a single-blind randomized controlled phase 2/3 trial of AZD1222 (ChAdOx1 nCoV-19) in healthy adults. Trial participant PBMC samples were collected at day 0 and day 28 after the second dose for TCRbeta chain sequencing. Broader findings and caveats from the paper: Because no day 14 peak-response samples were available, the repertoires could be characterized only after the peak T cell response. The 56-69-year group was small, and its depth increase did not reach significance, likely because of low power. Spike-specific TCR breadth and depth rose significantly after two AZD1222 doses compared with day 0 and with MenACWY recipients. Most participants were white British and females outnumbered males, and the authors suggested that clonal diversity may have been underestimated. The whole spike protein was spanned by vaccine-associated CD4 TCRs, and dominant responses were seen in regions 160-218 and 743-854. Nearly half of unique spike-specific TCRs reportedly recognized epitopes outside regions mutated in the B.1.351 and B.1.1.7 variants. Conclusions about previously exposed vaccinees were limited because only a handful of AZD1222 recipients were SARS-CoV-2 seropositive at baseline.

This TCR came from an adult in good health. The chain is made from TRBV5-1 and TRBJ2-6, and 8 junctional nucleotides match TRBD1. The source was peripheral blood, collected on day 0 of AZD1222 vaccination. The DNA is TGCGCCAGCAGCTGGACAGGGCCTGGGGCCAACGTCCTGACTTTC. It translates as CASSWTGPGANVLTF.